This TCR beta chain was sequenced in a study of prognosis after radiotherapy for stage I lung cancer. A word on this clonotype: Its antigen remains unknown.

Two-round multiplex PCR, the amplification method, yielded TCR beta CDR3 from genomic DNA. Used in first-round PCR were primers specific to each TRBV and TRBJ gene. Universal primers went into the second round of PCR. TCRdb analysed the multiplex PCR reads with MiXCR anew, one entry per CDR3 protein. The data hold 13,000 to 15,000 distinct CDR3 sequences, with 35% to 40% observed a single time. Broader study findings: Lower Shannon entropy after stereotactic body radiation therapy was observed in patients who went on to develop distant metastases. The way patients used TRBV and TRBJ genes reportedly differed depending on whether they had metastases.

The CDR3 is made up of 18 amino acids. In germline, CDR1 is MDHEN, CDR2 SYDVKM. Trimming took off 10 bases at V and 5 bases at J, with 33 bases between the two ends. Sequencing used PBMCs, obtained before or after stereotactic body radiation therapy (not recorded which). The clonotype comes from a donor older than 45 with non-small cell lung cancer. The J gene is TRBJ2-7, the V gene TRBV28; perhaps TRBD2 as D (6 bases). The CDR3 nucleotides are TGTGCCATCACCCAACCGGGGCGGGGCTGGAGGCGTAGGCACGAGCAGTACTTC. Protein: CAITQPGRGWRRRHEQYF.